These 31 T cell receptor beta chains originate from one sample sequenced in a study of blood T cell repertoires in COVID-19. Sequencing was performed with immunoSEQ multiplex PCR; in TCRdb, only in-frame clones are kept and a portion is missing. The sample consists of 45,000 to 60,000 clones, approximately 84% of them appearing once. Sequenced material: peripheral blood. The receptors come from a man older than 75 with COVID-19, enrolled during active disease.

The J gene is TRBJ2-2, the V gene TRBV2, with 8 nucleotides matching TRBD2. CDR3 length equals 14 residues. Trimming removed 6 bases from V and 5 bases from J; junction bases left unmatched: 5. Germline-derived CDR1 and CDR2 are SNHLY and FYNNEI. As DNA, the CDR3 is TGTGCCAGCAGCCTAAGCGGGGGTACCGGGGAGCTGTTTTTT. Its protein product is CASSLSGGTGELFF. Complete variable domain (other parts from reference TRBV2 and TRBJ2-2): EPEVTQTPSHQVTQMGQEVILRCVPISNHLYFYWYRQILGQKVEFLVSFYNNEISEKSEIFDDQFSVERPDGSNFTLKIRSTKLEDSAMYFCASSLSGGTGELFFGEGSRLTVL.

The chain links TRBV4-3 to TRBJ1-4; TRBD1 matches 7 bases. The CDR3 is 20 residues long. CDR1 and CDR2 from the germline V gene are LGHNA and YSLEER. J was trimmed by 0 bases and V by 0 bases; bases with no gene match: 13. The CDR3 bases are TGCGCCAGCAGCCAAGATCTTTCCAGGGGGTTTACCTCAACTAATGAAAAACTGTTTTTT. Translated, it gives CASSQDLSRGFTSTNEKLFF.

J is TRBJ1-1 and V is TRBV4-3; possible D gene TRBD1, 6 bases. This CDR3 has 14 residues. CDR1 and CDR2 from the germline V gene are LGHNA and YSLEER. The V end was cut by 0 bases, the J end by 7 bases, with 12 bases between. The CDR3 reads CASSQEVSGHEAFF. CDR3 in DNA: TGCGCCAGCAGCCAAGAGGTATCGGGACATGAAGCTTTCTTT.

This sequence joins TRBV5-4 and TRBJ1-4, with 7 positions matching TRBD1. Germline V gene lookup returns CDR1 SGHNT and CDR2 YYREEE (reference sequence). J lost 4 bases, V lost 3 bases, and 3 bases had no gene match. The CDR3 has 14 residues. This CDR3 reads CASSSGQLNEKLFF. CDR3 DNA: TGTGCCAGCAGCTCGGGACAGCTTAATGAAAAACTGTTTTTT. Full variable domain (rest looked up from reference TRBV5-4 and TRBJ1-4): ETGVTQSPTHLIKTRGQQVTLRCSSQSGHNTVSWYQQALGQGPQFIFQYYREEENGRGNFPPRFSGLQFPNYSSELNVNALELDDSALYLCASSSGQLNEKLFFGSGTQLSVL.

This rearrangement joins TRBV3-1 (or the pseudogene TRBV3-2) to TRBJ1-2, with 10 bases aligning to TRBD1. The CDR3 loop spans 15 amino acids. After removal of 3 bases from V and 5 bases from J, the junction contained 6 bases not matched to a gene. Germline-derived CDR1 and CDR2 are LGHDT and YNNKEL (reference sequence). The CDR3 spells CASSQAGQGVYGYTF. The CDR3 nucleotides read TGTGCCAGCAGCCAGGCCGGACAGGGGGTTTATGGCTACACCTTC.

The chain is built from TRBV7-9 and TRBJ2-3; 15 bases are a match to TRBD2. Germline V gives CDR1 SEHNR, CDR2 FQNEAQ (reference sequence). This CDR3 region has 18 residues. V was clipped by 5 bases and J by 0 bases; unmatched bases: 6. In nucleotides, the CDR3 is TGTGCCAGCAGCGCGGGGACTAGCGGGAGGACTAGCACAGATACGCAGTATTTT. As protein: CASSAGTSGRTSTDTQYF.

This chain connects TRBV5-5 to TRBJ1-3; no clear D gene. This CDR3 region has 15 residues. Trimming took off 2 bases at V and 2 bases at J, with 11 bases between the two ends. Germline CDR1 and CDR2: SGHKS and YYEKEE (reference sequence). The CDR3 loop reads CASSFSNLAGNTIYF. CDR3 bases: TGTGCCAGCAGCTTTAGCAACCTCGCTGGAAACACCATATATTTT.

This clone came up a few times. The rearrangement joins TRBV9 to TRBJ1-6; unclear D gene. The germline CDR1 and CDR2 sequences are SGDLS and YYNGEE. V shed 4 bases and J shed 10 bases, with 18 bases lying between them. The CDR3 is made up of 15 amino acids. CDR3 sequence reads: CASSPSGGGGSPLHF. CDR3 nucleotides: TGTGCCAGCAGCCCCTCGGGTGGCGGTGGGTCACCCCTCCACTTT. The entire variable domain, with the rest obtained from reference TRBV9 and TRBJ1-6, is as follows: DSGVTQTPKHLITATGQRVTLRCSPRSGDLSVYWYQQSLDQGLQFLIQYYNGEERAKGNILERFSAQQFPDLHSELNLSSLELGDSALYFCASSPSGGGGSPLHFGNGTRLTVT.

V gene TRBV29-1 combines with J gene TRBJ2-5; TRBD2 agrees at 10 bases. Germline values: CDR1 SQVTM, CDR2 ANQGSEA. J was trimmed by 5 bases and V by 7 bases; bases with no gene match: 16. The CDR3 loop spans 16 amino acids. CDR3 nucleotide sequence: TGCAGCGCTATAACTAGCGGGAATACCCACAGTGAGACCCAGTACTTC. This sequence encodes CSAITSGNTHSETQYF.

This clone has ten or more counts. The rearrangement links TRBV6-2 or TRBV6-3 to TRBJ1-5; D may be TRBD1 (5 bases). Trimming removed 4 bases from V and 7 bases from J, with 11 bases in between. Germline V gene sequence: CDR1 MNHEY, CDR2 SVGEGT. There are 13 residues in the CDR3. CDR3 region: CASSFREGQPQHF. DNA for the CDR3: TGTGCCAGCAGTTTCAGGGAAGGCCAGCCCCAGCATTTT.

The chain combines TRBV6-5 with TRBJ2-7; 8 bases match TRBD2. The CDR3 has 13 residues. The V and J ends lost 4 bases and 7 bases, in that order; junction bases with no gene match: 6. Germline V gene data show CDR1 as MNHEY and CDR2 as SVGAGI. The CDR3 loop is CASSLRGVQEQYF. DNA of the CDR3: TGTGCCAGCAGTTTGCGGGGGGTGCAGGAGCAGTACTTC.

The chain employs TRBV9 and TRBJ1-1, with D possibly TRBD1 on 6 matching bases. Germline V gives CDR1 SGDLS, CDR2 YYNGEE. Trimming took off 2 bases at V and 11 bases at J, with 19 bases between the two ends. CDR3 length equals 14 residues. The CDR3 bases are TGTGCCAGCAGCGTTGGAGACAGGCCCATGGGGGCTTTCTTT. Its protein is CASSVGDRPMGAFF.

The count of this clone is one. The CDR3 nucleotides are TGCGCCAGCAGCAAGGGACAGACTAACTATGGCTACACCTTC. It codes for CASSKGQTNYGYTF. The V and J genes are TRBV4-3 and TRBJ1-2; 7 nucleotides match TRBD1. V lost 5 bases and J lost 0; bases outside the gene matches: 3. Looked up from germline, CDR1 is LGHNA and CDR2 is YSLEER. The CDR3 is made up of 14 amino acids.

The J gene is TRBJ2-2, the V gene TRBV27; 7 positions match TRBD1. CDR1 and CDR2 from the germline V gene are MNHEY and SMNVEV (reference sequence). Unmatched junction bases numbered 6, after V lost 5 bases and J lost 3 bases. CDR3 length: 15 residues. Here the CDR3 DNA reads TGTGCCAGCAGTAAACTTGACAGGGACACCGGGGAGCTGTTTTTT. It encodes CASSKLDRDTGELFF.

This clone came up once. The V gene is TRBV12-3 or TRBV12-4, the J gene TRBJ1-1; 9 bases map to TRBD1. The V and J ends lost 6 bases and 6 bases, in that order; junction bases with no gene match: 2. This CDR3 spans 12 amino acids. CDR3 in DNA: TGTGCCAGCAGGAGACAGGGGGCTGAAGCTTTCTTT. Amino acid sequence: CASRRQGAEAFF.

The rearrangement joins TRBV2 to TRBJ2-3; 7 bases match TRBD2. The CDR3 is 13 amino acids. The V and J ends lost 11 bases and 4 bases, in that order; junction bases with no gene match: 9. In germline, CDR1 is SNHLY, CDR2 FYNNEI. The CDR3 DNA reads TGTGCCGGAGGCTTAAGCGGGGCAGATACGCAGTATTTT. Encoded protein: CAGGLSGADTQYF.

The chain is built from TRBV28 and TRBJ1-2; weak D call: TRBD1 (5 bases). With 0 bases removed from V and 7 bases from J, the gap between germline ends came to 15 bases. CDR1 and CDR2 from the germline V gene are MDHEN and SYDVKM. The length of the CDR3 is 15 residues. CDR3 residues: CASSLWAREGGGYTF. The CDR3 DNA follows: TGTGCCAGCAGTTTATGGGCCAGGGAGGGCGGTGGCTACACCTTC.

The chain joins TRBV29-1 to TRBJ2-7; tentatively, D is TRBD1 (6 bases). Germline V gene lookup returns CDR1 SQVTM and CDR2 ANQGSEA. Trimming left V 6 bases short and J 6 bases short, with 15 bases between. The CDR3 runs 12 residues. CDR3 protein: CSVAGGPGEQYV. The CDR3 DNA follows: TGCAGCGTAGCTGGGGGCCCGGGCGAGCAGTACGTC.

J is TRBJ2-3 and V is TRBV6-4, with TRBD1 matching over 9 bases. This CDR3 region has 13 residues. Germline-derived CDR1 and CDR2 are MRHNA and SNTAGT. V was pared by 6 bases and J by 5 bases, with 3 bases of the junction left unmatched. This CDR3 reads CASSTDRGDTQYF. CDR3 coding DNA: TGTGCCAGCAGCACGGACAGGGGAGATACGCAGTATTTT.

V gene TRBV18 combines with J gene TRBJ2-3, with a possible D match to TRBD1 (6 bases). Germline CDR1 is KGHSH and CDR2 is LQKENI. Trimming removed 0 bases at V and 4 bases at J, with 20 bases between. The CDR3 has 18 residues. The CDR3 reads CASSPPETTGSRADTQYF. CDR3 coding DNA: TGTGCCAGCTCACCACCGGAGACAACAGGGAGTCGGGCAGATACGCAGTATTTT.

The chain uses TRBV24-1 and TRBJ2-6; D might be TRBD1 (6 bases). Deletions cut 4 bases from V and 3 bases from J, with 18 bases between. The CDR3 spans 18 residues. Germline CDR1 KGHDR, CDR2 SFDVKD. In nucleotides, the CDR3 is TGTGCCACCAGTGACCCCAGGGGTGAAGGAGATGGGGCCAACGTCCTGACTTTC. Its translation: CATSDPRGEGDGANVLTF.

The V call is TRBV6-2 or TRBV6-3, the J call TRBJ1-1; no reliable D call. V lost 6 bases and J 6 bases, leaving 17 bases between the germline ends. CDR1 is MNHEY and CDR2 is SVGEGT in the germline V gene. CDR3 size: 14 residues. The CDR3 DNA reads TGTGCCAGCAGCCGCCCCTTAGGCGGGGCTGAAGCTTTCTTT. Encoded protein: CASSRPLGGAEAFF.

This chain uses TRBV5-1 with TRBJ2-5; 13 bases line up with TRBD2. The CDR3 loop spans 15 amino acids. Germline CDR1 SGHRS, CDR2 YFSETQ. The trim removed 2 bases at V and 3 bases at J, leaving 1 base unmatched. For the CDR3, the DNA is TGCGCCAGCAGCTTCGGGACTAGCGGGGAAGAGACCCAGTACTTC. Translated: CASSFGTSGEETQYF.

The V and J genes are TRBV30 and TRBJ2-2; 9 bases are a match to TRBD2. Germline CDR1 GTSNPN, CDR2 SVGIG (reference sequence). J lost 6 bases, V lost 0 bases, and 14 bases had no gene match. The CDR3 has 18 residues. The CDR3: CAWSVKSAGGPPPGELFF. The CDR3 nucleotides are TGTGCCTGGAGTGTAAAGTCGGCGGGGGGGCCTCCCCCCGGGGAGCTGTTTTTT.

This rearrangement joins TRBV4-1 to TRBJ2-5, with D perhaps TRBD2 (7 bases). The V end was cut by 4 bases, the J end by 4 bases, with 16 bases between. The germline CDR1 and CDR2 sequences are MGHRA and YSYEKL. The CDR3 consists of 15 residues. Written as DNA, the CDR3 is TGCGCCAGCAGCCCTATGGTGGGGGGGCGAGAGACCCAGTACTTC. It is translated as CASSPMVGGRETQYF.

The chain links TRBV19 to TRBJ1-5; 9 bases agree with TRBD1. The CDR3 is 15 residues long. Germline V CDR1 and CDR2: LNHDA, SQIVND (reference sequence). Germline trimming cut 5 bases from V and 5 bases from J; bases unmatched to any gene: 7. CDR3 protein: CASSQRTGEHQPQHF. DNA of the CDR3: TGTGCCAGTAGTCAGAGGACAGGGGAACATCAGCCCCAGCATTTT.

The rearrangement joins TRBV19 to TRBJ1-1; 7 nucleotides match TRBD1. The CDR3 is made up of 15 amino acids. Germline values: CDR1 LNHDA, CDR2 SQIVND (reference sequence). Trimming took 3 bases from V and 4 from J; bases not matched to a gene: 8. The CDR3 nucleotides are TGTGCCAGTAGTATTACGACAGGGCTGCCCACTGAAGCTTTCTTT. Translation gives CASSITTGLPTEAFF.

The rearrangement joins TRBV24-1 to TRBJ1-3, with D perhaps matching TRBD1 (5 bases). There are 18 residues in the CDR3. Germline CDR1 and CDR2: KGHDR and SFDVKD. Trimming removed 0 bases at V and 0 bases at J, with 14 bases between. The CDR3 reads CATSDLMASRVSGNTIYF. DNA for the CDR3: TGTGCCACCAGTGATTTGATGGCCAGCAGGGTCTCTGGAAACACCATATATTTT.

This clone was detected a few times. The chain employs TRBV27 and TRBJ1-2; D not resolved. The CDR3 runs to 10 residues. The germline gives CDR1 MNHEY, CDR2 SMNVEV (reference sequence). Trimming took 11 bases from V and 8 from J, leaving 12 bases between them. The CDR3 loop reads CAGQMEGYTF. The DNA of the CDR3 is TGTGCCGGCCAGATGGAGGGCTACACCTTC.

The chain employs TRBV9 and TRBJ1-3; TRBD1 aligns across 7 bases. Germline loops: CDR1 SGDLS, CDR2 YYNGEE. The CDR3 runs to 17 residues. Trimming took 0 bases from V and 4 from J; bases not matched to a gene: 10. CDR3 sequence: CASSVGTTGAGGNTIYF. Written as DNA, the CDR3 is TGTGCCAGCAGCGTAGGGACTACAGGGGCGGGAGGAAACACCATATATTTT.

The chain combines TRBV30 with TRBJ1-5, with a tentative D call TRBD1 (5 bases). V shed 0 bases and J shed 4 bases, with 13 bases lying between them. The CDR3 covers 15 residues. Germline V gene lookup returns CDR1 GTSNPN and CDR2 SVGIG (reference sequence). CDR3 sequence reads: CAWSVYGGGNQPQHF. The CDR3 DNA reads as TGTGCCTGGAGTGTATACGGGGGTGGGAATCAGCCCCAGCATTTT.